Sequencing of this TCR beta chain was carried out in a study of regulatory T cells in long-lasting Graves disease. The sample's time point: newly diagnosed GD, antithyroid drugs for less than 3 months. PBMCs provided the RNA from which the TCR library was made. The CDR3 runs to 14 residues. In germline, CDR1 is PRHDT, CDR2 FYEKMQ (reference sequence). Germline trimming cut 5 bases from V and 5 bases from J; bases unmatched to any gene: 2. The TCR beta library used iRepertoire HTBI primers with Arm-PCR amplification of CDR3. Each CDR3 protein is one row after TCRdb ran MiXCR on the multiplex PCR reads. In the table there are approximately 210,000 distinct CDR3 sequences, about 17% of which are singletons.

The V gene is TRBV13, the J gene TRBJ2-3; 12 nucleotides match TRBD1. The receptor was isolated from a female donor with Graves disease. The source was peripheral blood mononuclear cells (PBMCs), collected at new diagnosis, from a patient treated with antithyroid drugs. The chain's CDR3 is CASSGDRGQDTQYF. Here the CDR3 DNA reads TGTGCCAGCAGCGGGGACAGGGGGCAAGATACGCAGTATTTT.